This T cell receptor beta chain emerged from a study of shared clonotypes between healthy human individuals. About the study: Per donor, CD8 memory used one plate, CD8 naive used two, CD4 memory used three and CD4 naive used three.

With 5 bases removed from V and 9 bases from J, the gap between germline ends came to 17 bases. From germline, CDR1 is MNHEY and CDR2 SMNVEV (reference sequence). There are 14 residues in the CDR3. Notes on this clone: The target antigen is unknown.

The material for each subset, its genomic DNA, was split evenly across several immunoSEQ plates. Here immunoSEQ multiplex PCR was the method, and the copy in TCRdb shows in-frame clones only, minus some. The data contain roughly 1,600,000 clones, 98% of them singletons. Study-wide points: The donor pool, a small one, limited the genetic and exposure-history diversity represented.

Specimen: naive CD4+ T cells sorted from blood. Described subset: CD45RA+ positively selected. The rearrangement links TRBV27 to TRBJ2-1, with D perhaps TRBD2 (5 bases). The sequence was obtained from a man younger than 45 in good health. The CDR3 is CASSLPFPGSEQFF. In nucleotides, the CDR3 is TGTGCCAGCAGTCTCCCGTTTCCGGGGAGTGAGCAGTTCTTC.